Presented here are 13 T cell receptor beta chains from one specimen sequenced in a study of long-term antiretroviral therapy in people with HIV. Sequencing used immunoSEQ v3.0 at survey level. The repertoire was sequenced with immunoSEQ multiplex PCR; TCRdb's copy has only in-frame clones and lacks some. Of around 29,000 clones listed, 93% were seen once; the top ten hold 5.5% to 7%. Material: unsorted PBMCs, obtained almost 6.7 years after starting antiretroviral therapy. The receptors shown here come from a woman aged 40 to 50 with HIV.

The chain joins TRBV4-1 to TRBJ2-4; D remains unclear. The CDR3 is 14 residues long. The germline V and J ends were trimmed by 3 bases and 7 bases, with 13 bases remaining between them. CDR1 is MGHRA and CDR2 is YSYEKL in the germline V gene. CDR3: CASSQEPDKNIQYF. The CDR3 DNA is TGCGCCAGCAGCCAGGAGCCCGACAAGAACATTCAGTACTTC.

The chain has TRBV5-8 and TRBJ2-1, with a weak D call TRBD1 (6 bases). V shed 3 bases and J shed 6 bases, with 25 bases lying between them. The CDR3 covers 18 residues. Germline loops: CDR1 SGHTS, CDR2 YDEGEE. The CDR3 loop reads CASSCPPDRTERVNEQFF. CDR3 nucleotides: TGTGCCAGCAGCTGCCCACCCGACCGGACAGAGAGGGTCAATGAGCAGTTCTTC.

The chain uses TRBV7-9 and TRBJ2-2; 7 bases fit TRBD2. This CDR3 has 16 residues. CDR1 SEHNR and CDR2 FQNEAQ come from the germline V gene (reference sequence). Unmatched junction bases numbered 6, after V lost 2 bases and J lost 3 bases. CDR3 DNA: TGTGCCAGCAGCTTATGGGGTGCGGGGGACACCGGGGAGCTGTTTTTT. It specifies CASSLWGAGDTGELFF.

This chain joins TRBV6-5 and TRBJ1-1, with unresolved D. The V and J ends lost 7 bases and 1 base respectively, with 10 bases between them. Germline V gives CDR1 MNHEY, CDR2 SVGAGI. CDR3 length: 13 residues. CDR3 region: CASKTWANTEAFF. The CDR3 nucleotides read TGTGCCAGCAAGACTTGGGCGAACACTGAAGCTTTCTTT.

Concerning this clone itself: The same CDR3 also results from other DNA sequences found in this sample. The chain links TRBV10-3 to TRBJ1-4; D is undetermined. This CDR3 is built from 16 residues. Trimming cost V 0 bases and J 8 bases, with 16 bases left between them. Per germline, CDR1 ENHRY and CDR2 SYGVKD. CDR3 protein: CAISESNSGGVEKLFF. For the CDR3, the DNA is TGTGCCATCAGTGAGTCGAATTCAGGAGGCGTCGAAAAACTGTTTTTT.

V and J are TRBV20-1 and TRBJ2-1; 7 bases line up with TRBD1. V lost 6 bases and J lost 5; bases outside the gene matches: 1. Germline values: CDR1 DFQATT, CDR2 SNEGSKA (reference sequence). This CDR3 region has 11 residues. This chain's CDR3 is CSAQGDNEQFF. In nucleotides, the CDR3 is TGCAGTGCCCAGGGGGACAATGAGCAGTTCTTC.

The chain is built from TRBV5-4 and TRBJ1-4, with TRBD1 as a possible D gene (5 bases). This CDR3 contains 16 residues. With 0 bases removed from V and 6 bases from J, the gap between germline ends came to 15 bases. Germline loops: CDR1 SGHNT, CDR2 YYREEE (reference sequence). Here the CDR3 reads CASSLGGVTTDEKLFF. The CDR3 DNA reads TGTGCCAGCAGCTTGGGGGGGGTCACCACGGATGAAAAACTGTTTTTT.

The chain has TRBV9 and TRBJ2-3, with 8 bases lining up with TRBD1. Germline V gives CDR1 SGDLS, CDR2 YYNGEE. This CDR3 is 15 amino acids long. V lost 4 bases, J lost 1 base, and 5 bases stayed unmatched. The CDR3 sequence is CASSPETGGTDTQYF. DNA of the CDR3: TGTGCCAGCAGCCCAGAGACAGGGGGCACAGATACGCAGTATTTT.

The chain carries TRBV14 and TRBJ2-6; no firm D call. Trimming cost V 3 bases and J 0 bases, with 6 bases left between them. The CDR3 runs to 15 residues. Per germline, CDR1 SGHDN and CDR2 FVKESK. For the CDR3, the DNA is TGTGCCAGCAGCCAGGTGCGCTCTGGGGCCAACGTCCTGACTTTC. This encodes CASSQVRSGANVLTF.

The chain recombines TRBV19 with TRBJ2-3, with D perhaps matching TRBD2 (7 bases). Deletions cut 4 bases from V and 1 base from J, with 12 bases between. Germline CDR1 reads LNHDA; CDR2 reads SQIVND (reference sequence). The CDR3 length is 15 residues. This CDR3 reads CASSKGGDGTDTQYF. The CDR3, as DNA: TGTGCCAGTAGTAAGGGGGGGGATGGCACAGATACGCAGTATTTT.

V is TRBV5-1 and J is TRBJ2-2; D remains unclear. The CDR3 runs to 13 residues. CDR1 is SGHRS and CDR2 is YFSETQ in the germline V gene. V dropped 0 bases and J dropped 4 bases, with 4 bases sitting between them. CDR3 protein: CASSLDLTGELFF. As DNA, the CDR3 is TGCGCCAGCAGCTTGGATCTCACCGGGGAGCTGTTTTTT. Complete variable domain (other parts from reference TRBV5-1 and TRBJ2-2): KAGVTQTPRYLIKTRGQQVTLSCSPISGHRSVSWYQQTPGQGLQFLFEYFSETQRNKGNFPGRFSGRQFSNSRSEMNVSTLELGDSALYLCASSLDLTGELFFGEGSRLTVL.

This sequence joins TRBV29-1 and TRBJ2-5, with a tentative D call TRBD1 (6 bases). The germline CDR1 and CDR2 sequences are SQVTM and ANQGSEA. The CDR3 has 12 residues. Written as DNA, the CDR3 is TGCAGTTGGGGGCGCGTTAGAGAGACCCAGTACTTC. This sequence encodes CSWGRVRETQYF.

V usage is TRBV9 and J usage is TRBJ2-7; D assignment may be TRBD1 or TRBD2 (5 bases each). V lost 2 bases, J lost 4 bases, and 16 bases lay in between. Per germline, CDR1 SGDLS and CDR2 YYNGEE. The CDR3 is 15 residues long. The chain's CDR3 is CASSVGAGQMYEQYF. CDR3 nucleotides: TGTGCCAGCAGCGTCGGGGCAGGGCAGATGTACGAGCAGTACTTC.